The present T cell receptor beta chain was sequenced within a study of blood T cell repertoires in COVID-19. Turning to the study itself: COVID-19 samples, acute and convalescent, were from the United States, Italy and Spain. T cells, B-cell-depleted T cells, or PBMCs provided the cDNA or gDNA that served as material.

Unmatched junction bases numbered 8, after V lost 4 bases and J lost 2 bases. Germline CDR1 is SGHRS and CDR2 is YFSETQ. The CDR3 contains 15 residues. Authors' processing steps: By means of reference gene primer amplification, nucleated cell counts were estimated. Assay: immunoSEQ multiplex PCR; the TCRdb copy retains only in-frame clones and omits some. Clonal size and the V and J genes are those of that table, whereas D and trimming came from the DNA. There are 100,000 to 150,000 clones in the sample; less than 75% occur only once, and around 0.9% lies in the top ten. The TCR originated in a human donor with acute or convalescent COVID-19. The donor label of this sample is uncertain. The J gene is TRBJ1-1, the V gene TRBV5-1, with 7 bases matching TRBD1. Sequenced sample: peripheral blood. The CDR3 here is CASSLPDRTNTEAFF. DNA for the CDR3: TGCGCCAGCAGCCTCCCGGACAGGACCAACACTGAAGCTTTCTTT. The variable domain in full, with the rest retrieved from reference TRBV5-1 and TRBJ1-1, is KAGVTQTPRYLIKTRGQQVTLSCSPISGHRSVSWYQQTPGQGLQFLFEYFSETQRNKGNFPGRFSGRQFSNSRSEMNVSTLELGDSALYLCASSLPDRTNTEAFFGQGTRLTVV.